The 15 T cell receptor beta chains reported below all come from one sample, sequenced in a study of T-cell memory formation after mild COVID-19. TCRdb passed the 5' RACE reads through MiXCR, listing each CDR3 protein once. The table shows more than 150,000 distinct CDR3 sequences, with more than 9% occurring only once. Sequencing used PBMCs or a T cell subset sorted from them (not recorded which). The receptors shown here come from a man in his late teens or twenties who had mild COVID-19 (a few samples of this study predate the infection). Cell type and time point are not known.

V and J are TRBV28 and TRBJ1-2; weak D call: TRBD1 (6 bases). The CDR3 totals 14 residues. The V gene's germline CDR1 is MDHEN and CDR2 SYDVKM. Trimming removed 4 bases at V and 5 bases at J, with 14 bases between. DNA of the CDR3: TGTGCCAGCAGTTCGGGGGGCAGAACTTATGGCTACACCTTC. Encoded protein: CASSSGGRTYGYTF.

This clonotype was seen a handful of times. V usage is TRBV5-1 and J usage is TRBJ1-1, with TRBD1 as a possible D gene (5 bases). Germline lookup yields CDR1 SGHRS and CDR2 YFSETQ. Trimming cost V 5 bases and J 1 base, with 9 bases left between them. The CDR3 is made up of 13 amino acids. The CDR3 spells CASRVQGNTEAFF. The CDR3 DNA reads TGCGCCAGCAGAGTCCAGGGGAACACTGAAGCTTTCTTT.

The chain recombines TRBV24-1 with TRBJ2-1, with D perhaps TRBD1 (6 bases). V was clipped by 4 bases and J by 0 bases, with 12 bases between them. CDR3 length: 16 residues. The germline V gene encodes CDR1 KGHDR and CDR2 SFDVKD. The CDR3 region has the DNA TGTGCCACCAGTGACCCTACAGGGCTCTCCTACAATGAGCAGTTCTTC. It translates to CATSDPTGLSYNEQFF.

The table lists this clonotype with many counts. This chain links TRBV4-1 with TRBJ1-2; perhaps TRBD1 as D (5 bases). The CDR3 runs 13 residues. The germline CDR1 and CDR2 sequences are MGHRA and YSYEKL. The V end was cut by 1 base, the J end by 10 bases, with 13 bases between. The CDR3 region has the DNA TGCGCCAGCAGCCAAGGCAGGGTGCCTCTCTACACCTTC. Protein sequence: CASSQGRVPLYTF.

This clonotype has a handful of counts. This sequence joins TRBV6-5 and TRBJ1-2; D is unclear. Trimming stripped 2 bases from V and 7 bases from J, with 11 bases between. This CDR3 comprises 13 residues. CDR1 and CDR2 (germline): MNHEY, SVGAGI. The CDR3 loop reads CASSYEGSFGYTF. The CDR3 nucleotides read TGTGCCAGCAGTTACGAAGGGAGTTTTGGCTACACCTTC.

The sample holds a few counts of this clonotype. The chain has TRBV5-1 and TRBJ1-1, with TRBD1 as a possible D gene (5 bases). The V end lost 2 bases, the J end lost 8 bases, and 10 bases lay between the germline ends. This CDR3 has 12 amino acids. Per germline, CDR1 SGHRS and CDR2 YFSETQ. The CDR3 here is CASSLLGQEAFF. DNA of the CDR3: TGCGCCAGCAGCTTACTGGGGCAAGAAGCTTTCTTT.

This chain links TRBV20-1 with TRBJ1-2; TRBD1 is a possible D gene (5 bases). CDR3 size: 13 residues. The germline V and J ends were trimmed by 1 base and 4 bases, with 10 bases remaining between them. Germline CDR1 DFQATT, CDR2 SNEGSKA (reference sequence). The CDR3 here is CSARGAGSYGYTF. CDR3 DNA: TGCAGTGCTAGAGGAGCAGGGAGCTATGGCTACACCTTC.

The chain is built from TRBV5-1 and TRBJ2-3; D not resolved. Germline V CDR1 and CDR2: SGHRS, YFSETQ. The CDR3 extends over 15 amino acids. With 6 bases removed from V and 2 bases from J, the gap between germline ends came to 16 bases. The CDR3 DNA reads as TGCGCCAGCAAAGACAAACCAGAATACACAGATACGCAGTATTTT. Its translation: CASKDKPEYTDTQYF. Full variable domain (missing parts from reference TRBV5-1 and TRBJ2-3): KAGVTQTPRYLIKTRGQQVTLSCSPISGHRSVSWYQQTPGQGLQFLFEYFSETQRNKGNFPGRFSGRQFSNSRSEMNVSTLELGDSALYLCASKDKPEYTDTQYFGPGTRLTVL.

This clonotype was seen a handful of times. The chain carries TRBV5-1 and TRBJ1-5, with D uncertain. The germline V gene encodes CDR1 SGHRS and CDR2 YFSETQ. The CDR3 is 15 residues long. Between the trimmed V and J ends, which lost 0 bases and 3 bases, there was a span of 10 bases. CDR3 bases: TGCGCCAGCAGCTTGGGGCCTCTCTACAATCAGCCCCAGCATTTT. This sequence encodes CASSLGPLYNQPQHF.

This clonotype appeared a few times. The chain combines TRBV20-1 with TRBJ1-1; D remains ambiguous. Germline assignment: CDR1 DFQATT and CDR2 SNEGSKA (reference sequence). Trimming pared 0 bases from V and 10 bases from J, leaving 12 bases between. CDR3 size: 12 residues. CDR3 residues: CSARDGVRTAFF. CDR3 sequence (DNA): TGCAGTGCTAGAGACGGAGTAAGGACAGCTTTCTTT.

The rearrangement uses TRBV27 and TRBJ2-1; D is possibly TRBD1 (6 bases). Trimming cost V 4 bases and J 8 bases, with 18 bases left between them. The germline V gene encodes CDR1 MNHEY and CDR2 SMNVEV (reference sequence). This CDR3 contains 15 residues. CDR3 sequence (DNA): TGTGCCAGCAGTTCACCGGGACACCCTAGGGATGAGCAGTTCTTC. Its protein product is CASSSPGHPRDEQFF.

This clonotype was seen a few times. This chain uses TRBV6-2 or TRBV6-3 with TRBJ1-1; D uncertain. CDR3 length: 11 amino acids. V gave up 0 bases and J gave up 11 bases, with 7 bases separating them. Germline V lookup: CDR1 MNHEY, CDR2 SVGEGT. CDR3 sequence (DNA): TGTGCCAGCAGTTACTCCGATCGGGCTTTCTTT. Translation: CASSYSDRAFF.

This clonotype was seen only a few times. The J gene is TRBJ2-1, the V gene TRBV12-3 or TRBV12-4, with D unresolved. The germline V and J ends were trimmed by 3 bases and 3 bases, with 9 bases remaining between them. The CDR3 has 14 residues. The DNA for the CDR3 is TGTGCCAGCAGTTTGAAGGTCTTCTACAATGAGCAGTTCTTC. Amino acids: CASSLKVFYNEQFF.

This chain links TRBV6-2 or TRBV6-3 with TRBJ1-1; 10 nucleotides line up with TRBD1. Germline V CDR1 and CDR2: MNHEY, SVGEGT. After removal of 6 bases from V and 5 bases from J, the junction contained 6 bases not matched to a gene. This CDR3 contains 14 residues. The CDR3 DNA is TGTGCCAGCAGATTCCTGGACAGGGGGACTGAAGCTTTCTTT. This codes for CASRFLDRGTEAFF.

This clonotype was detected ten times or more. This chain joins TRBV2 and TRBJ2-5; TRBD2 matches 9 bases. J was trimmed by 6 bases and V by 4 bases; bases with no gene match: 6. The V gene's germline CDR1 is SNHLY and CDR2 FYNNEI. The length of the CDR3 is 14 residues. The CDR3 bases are TGTGCCAGCAGTGGCGGGACTAGCCCAAAGACCCAGTACTTC. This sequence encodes CASSGGTSPKTQYF.